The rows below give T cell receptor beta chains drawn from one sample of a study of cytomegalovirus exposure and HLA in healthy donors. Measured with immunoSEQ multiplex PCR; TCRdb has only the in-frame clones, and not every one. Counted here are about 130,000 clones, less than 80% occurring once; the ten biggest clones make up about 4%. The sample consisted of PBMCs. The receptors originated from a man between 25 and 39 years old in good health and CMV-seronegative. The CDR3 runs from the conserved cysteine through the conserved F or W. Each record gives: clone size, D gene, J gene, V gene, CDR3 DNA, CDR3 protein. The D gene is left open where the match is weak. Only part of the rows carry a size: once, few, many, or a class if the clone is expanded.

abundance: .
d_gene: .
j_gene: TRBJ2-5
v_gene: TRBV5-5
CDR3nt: TGTGCCAGCAGCTCGAAAAATCCGGGCCAGGGCCAAGAGACCCAGTACTTC
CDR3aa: CASSSKNPGQGQETQYF

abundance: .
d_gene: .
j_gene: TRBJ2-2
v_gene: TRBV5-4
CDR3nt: TGTGCCAGCAGGCTACAGGGTGTTACCGGGGAGCTGTTTTTT
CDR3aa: CASRLQGVTGELFF

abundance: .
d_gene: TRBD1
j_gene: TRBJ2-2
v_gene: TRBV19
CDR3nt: TGTGCCAGTAGGGGGACAGGCCTCACCGGGGAGCTGTTTTTT
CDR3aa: CASRGTGLTGELFF

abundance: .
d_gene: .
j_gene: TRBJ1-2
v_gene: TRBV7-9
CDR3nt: TGTTCCAGCAGCTTTGAGCAGGGAGGATTAGGTGGCTACACCTTC
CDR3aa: CSSSFEQGGLGGYTF

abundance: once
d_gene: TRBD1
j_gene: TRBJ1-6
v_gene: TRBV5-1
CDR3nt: TGCGCCAGCAGCCCACGACAGGGCACGGATTCACCCCTCCACTTT
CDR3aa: CASSPRQGTDSPLHF

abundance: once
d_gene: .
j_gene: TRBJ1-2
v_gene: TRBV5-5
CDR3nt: TGTGCCAGCACCTTGGAGGGGAGGTTCGATGGCTACACCTTC
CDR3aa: CASTLEGRFDGYTF

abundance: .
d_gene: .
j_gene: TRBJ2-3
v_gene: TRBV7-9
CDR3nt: TGTGCCAGCAGCGCCCTCCTAGCTACAGCAACAGATACGCAGTATTTT
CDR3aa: CASSALLATATDTQYF

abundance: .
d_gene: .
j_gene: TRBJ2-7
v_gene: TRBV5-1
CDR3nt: TGCGCCAGCAGCTTGGGGGGGGAAACCTACGAGCAGTACTTC
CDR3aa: CASSLGGETYEQYF

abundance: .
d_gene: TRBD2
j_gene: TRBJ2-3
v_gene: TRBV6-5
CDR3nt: TGTGCCAGCAGACGGGGGGGCGACACAGATACGCAGTATTTT
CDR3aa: CASRRGGDTDTQYF

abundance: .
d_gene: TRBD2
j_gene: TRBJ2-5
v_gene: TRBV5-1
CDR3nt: TGCGCCAGCAGCTTGCTGGGGGCGGGGGGGCCTCCACAAGAGACCCAGTACTTC
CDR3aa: CASSLLGAGGPPQETQYF

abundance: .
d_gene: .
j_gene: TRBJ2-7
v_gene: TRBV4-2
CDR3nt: TGTGCCAGCAGCCAAGTGGAGGACGAGCAGTACTTC
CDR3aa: CASSQVEDEQYF

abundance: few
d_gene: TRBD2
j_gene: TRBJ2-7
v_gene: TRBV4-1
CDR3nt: TGCGCCAGCAGCTTTCGTGTATCGGGACTAGCGGTATACGAGCAGTACTTC
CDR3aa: CASSFRVSGLAVYEQYF

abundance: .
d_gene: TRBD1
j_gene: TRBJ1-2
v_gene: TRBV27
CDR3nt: TGTGCCAGCAGTTTACAGGGGGCCAATGGCTACACCTTC
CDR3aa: CASSLQGANGYTF

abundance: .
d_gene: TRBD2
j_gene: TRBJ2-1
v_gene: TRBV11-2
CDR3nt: TGTGCCAGCAGCTTAGGCCTACCAGCGGGGGGGCAAGATTATGAGCAGTTCTTC
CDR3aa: CASSLGLPAGGQDYEQFF

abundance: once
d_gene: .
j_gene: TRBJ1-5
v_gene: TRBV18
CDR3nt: TGTGCCAGCTCACCAAAGGGGCAGAACCAGCCCCAGCATTTT
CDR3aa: CASSPKGQNQPQHF

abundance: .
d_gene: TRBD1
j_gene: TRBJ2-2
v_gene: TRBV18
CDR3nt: TGTGCCAGCTCACGGACAGGAGACACCGGGGAGCTGTTTTTT
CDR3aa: CASSRTGDTGELFF

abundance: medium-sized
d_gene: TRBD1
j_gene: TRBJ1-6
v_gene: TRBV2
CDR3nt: TGTGCCAGCAGGGGGACAGGTTCACCCCTCCACTTT
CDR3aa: CASRGTGSPLHF

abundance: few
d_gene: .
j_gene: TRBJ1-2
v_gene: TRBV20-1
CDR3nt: TGCAGTGCTAGGGCAGGGGTGGGCTACACCTTC
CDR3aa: CSARAGVGYTF

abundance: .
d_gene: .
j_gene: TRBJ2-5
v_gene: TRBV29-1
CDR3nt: TGCAGCGTTGGGGGGCGGGTCCAAGAGACCCAGTACTTC
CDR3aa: CSVGGRVQETQYF

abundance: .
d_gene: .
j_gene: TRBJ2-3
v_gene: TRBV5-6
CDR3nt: TGTGCCAGCAGCTTTCCAGGGGCTCAATCTAGCACAGATACGCAGTATTTT
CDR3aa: CASSFPGAQSSTDTQYF

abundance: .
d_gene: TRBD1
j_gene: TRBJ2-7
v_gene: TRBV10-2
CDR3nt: TGCGCCAGCAGCGGCACAGGGGCCAGCTACGAGCAGTACTTC
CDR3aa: CASSGTGASYEQYF

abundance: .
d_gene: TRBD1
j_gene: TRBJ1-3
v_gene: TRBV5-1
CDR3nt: TGCGCCAGCAGGACAGGGCCGGAAAGCTCTGGAAACACCATATATTTT
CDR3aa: CASRTGPESSGNTIYF

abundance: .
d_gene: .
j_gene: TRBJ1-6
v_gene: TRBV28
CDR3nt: TGTGCCAGCAGTTTATCAGTCCCCAGAAGCTATAATTCACCCCTCCACTTT
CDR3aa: CASSLSVPRSYNSPLHF

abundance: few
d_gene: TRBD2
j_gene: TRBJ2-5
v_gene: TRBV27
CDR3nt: TGTGCCAGCAGCGAGCGGGGTCACCAAGAGACCCAGTACTTC
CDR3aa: CASSERGHQETQYF

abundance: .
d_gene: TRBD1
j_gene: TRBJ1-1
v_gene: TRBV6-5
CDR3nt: TGTGCCAGCAGGTGGACAGGCGGCACTGAAGCTTTCTTT
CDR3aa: CASRWTGGTEAFF

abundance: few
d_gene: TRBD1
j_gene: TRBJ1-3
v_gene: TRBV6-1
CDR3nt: TGTGCCAGCAGCCCAAGGGACAGAAGTCGCACCATATATTTT
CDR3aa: CASSPRDRSRTIYF

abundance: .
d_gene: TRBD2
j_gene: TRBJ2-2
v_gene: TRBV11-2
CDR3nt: TGTGCCAGCAGCCCGCCCCTCCTGGGCGGGGGGGCAGCCACCGGGGAGCTGTTTTTT
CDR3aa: CASSPPLLGGGAATGELFF

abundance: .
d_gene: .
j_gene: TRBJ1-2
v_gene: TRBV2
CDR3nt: TGTGCCCGACTTAAGGGGGAACATGGCTACACCTTC
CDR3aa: CARLKGEHGYTF

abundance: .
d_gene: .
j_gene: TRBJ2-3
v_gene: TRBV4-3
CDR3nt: TGCGCCAGCAGCCAAGACGGGGGCAGGGCAGGGGGAAGGTCAGATACGCAGTATTTT
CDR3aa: CASSQDGGRAGGRSDTQYF

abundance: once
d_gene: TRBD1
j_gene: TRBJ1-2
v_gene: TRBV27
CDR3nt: TGTGCCAGCAGCCTACAGGGGGCGAACTATGGCTACACCTTC
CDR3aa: CASSLQGANYGYTF

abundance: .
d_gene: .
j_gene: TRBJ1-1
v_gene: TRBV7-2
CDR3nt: TGTGCCAGCAGCCCCCGTATGTCCAGGGCGGGGACTGAAGCTTTCTTT
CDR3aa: CASSPRMSRAGTEAFF

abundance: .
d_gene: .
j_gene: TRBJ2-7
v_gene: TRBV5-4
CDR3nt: TGTGCCAGCAGCCTGGTCTCGACAGGGATAGCGGACGAGCAGTACTTC
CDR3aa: CASSLVSTGIADEQYF

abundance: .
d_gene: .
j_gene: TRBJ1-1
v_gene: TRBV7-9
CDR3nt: TGTGCCAGCAGCTTAATCTCAGTAAACACTGAAGCTTTCTTT
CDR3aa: CASSLISVNTEAFF

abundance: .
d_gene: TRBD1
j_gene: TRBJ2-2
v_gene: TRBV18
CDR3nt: TGTGCCAGCTCAGAAGGACAGGGGGCGAACACCGGGGAGCTGTTTTTT
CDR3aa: CASSEGQGANTGELFF

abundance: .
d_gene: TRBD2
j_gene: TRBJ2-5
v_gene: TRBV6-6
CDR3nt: TGTGCCAGCAGTCGCTTCGGGGGGGCCCAAGAGACCCAGTACTTC
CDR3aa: CASSRFGGAQETQYF

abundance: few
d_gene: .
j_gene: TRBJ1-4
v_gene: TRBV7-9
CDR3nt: TGTTCCAGCAGCTTCCCCTTCACCGGGCAGGGGACTAATGAAAAACTGTTTTTT
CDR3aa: CSSSFPFTGQGTNEKLFF

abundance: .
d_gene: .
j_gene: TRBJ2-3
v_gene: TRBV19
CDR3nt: TGTGCCAGTAGTACAACAATCACAGATACGCAGTATTTT
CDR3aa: CASSTTITDTQYF

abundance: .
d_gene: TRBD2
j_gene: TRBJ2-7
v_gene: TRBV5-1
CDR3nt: TGCGCCAGCAGCTTGGGAGGGACTAGCACCGACGAGCAGTACTTC
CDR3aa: CASSLGGTSTDEQYF

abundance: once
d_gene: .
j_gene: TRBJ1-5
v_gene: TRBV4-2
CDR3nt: TGTGCCAGCAGCCAGAAAAGTGCGGGCCGCAATCAGCCCCAGCATTTT
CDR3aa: CASSQKSAGRNQPQHF

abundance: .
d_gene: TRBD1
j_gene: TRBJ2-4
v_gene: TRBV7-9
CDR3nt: TGTGCCAGCAGCTTAGCCCCCAGACAGGGAGTAGCCAAAAACATTCAGTACTTC
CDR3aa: CASSLAPRQGVAKNIQYF

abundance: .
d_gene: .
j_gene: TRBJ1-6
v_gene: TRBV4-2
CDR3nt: TGTGCCAGCAGCCAAGAGGGTGAGGGTTCACCCCTCCACTTT
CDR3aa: CASSQEGEGSPLHF

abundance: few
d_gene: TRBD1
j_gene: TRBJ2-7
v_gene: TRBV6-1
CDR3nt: TGTGCCAGCAGTGAGGGACAGATCCACTCCTACGAGCAGTACTTC
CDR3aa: CASSEGQIHSYEQYF

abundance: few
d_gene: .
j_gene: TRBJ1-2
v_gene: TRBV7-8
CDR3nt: TGTGCCAGCAGCTTAGATACGACAGCTAACTATGGCTACACCTTC
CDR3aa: CASSLDTTANYGYTF

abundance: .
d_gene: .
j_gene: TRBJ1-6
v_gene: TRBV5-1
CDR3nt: TGCGCCAGCAGCTTGGTGGGCTCACCCCTCCACTTT
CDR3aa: CASSLVGSPLHF

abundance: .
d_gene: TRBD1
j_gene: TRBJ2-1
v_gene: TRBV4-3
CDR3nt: TGCGCCAGCAGCCAAGAATGGGACAGGGGGTTGAATGAGCAGTTCTTC
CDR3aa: CASSQEWDRGLNEQFF

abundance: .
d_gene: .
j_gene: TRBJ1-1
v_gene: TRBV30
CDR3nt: TGTGCCTGGAGTGTACTAGGGGGAACTGAAGCTTTCTTT
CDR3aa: CAWSVLGGTEAFF

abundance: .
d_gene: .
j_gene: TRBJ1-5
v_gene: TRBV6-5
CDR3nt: TGTGCCAGCAGTTACTCAGGGGTTTTGGGTCAGCCCCAGCATTTT
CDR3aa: CASSYSGVLGQPQHF

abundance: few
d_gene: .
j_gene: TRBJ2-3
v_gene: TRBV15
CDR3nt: TGTGCCACCAGCAGATTGTCTGGCACAGATACGCAGTATTTT
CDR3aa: CATSRLSGTDTQYF

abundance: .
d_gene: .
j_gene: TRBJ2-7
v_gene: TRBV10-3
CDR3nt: TGTGCCATCAGTGAGAACAGGGCCGCCTACGAGCAGTACTTC
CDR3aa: CAISENRAAYEQYF

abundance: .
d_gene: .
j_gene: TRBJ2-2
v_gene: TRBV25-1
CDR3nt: TGTGCCAGCAGTGAATGGAGAGGGGGCACCGGGGAGCTGTTTTTT
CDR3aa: CASSEWRGGTGELFF

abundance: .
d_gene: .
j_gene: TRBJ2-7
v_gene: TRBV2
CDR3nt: TGTGCCAGCAGCTGGACAGCAAGTTCCTACGAGCAGTACTTC
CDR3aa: CASSWTASSYEQYF

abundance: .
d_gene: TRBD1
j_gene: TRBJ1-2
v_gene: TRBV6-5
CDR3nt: TGTGCCAGCAGTCGGGACAGGAAATCCTATGGCTACACCTTC
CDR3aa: CASSRDRKSYGYTF

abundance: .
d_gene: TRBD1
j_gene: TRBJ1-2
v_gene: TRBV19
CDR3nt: TGTGCCAGTAGTCGCGGGACAGGGTATTCCGGCTACACCTTC
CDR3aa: CASSRGTGYSGYTF

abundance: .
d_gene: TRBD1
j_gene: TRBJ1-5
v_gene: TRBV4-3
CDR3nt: TGCGCCAGCAGCCAAGATAGAACAGGGGGTCAGCCCCAGCATTTT
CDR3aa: CASSQDRTGGQPQHF

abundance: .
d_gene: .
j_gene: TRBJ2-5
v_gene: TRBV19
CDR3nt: TGTGCCAGTGGGGCCGTCGGCCAAGAGACCCAGTACTTC
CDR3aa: CASGAVGQETQYF

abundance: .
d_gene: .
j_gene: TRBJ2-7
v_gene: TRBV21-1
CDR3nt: TGTGCCAGCAGCAAAGCCAAGGGGACACCCTACGAGCAGTACTTC
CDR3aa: CASSKAKGTPYEQYF

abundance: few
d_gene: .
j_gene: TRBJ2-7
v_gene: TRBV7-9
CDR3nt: TGTGCCAGCAGCGCGGGTGTCTACGAGCAGTACTTC
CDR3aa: CASSAGVYEQYF